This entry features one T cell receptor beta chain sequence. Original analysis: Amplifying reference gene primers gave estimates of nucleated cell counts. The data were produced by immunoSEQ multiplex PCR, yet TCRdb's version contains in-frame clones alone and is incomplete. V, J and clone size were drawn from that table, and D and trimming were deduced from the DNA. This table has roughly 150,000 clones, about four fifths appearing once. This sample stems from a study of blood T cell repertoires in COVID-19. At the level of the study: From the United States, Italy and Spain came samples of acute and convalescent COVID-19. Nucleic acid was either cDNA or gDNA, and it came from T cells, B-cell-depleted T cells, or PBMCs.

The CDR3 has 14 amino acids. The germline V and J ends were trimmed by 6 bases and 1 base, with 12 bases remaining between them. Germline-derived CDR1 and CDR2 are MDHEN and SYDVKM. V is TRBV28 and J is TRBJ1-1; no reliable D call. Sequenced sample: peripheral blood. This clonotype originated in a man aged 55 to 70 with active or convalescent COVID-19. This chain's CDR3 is CASSTTPANTEAFF. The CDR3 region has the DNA TGTGCCAGCAGCACTACCCCGGCGAACACTGAAGCTTTCTTT.